The clone carrying this T cell receptor beta chain has ten or more counts. Its specificity is unknown. The data were taken from a study of metastatic and nonmetastatic thyroid tumors. Turning to the study itself: Repertoires from malignant and benign thyroid patients were compared across blood and tumor or nodule tissue.

Study conclusions and caveats: Across blood and tumor, TCR beta diversity in malignant thyroid tumors was reportedly significantly higher than in benign nodules.

Patients were all untreated before their thyroid surgery. In the original analysis: The study built a papillary thyroid cancer distant-metastasis classifier from CDR3 differences across clinicopathological groups. TCRdb called clones again from the PCR reads with MiXCR. The V and J calls follow TCRdb's processing rather than the paper's. The data show 85,000 to 95,000 clones, with about 16% seen just once and 3% to 4.5% held by the top ten. Germline values: CDR1 SGHRS, CDR2 YFSETQ. J gave up 5 bases and V 0 bases, and 13 bases lay outside the gene matches. The CDR3 sequence is 18 residues long. J is TRBJ1-5 and V is TRBV5-1; 8 bases are a match to TRBD1. The TCR sequence derives from a female donor with papillary thyroid cancer or a benign thyroid nodule (not recorded which). Some clones in this sample may be carry-over from other donors' samples. Sequencing used blood. This CDR3 reads CASSLALRTGWGDQPQHF. In nucleotides, the CDR3 is TGCGCCAGCAGCTTGGCCCTTAGGACAGGGTGGGGGGATCAGCCCCAGCATTTT.